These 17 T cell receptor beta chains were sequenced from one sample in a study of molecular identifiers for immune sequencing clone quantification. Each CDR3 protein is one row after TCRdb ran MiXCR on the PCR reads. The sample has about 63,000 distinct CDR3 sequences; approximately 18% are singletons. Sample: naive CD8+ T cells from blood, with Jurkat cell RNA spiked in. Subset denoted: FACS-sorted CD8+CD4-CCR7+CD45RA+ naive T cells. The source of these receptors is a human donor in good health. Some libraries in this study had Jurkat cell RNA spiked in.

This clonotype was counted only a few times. In nucleotides, the CDR3 is TGCAGTGCTAGAGGGACAGCTTACTACGAGCAGTACTTC. Amino acid sequence: CSARGTAYYEQYF. The chain couples TRBV20-1 to TRBJ2-7, with TRBD1 as a possible D gene (6 bases). Trimming took 1 base from V and 3 from J, leaving 10 bases between them. CDR3 length: 13 residues. Germline-derived CDR1 and CDR2 are DFQATT and SNEGSKA (reference sequence).

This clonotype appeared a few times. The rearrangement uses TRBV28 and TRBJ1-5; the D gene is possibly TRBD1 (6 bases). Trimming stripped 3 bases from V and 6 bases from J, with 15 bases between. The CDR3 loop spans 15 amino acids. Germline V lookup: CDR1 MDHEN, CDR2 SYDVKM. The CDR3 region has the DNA TGTGCCAGCAGTTTTCGACGGGGGGCCAGTCAGCCCCAGCATTTT. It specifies CASSFRRGASQPQHF.

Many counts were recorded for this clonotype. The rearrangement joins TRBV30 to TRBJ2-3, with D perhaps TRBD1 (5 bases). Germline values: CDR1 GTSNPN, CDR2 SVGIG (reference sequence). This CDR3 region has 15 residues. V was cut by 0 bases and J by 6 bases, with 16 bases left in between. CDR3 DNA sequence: TGTGCCTGGAGTGTACTGTCTACTGCAGGGGATACGCAGTATTTT. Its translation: CAWSVLSTAGDTQYF.

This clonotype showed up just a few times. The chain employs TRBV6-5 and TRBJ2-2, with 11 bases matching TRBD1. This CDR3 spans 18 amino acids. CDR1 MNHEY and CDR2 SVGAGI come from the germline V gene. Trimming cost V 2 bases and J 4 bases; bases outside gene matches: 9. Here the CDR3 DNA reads TGTGCCAGCAGTTACGGGACAGGGGGTGGTCCAAGCACCGGGGAGCTGTTTTTT. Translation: CASSYGTGGGPSTGELFF.

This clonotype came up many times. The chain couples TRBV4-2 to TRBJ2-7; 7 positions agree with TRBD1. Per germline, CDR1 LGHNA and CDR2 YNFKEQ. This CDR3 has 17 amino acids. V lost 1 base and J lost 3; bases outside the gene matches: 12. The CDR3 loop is CASSQVVRTGADYEQYF. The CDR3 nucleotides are TGTGCCAGCAGCCAAGTGGTCCGAACAGGGGCGGACTACGAGCAGTACTTC.

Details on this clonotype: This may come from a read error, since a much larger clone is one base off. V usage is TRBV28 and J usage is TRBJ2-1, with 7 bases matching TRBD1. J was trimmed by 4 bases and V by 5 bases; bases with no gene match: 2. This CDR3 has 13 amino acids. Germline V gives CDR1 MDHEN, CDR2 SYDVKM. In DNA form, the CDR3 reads TGTGCCAGCAGTATGGACAGGTACAATGAGCAGTTCTTC. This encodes CASSMDRYNEQFF. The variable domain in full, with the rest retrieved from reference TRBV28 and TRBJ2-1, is DVKVTQSSRYLVKRTGEKVFLECVQDMDHENMFWYRQDPGLGLRLIYFSYDVKMKEKGDIPEGYSVSREKKERFSLILESASTNQTSMYLCASSMDRYNEQFFGPGTRLTVL.

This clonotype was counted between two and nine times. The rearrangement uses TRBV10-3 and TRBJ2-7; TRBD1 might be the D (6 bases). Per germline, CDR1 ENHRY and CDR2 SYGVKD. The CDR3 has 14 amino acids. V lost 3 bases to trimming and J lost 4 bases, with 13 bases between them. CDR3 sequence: CAISEDRFEYEQYF. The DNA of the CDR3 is TGTGCCATCAGTGAAGACAGGTTTGAGTACGAGCAGTACTTC.

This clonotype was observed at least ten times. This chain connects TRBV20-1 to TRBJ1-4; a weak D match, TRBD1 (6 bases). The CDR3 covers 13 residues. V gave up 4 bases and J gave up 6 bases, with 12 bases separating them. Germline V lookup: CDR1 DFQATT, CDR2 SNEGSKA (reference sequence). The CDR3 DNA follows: TGCAGTGCTAAGGATCACAGGGATGAAAAACTGTTTTTT. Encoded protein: CSAKDHRDEKLFF.

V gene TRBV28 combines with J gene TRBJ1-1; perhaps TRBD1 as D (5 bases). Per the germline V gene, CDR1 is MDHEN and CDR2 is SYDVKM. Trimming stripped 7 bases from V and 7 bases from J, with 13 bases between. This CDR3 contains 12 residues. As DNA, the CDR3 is TGTGCCAGCACCCGGGGGATATATGAAGCTTTCTTT. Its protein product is CASTRGIYEAFF.

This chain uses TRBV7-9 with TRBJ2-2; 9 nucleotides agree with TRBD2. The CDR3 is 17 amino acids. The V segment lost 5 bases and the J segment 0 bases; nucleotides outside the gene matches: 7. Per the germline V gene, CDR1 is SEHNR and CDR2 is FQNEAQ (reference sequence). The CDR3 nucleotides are TGTGCCAGCAGCCCCCGTAGCGGGAGTCCGAACACCGGGGAGCTGTTTTTT. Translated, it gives CASSPRSGSPNTGELFF.

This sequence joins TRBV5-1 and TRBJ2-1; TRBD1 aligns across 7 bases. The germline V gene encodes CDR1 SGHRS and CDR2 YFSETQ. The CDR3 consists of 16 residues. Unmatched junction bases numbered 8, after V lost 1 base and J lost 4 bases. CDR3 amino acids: CASSLKGAQLYNEQFF. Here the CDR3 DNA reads TGCGCCAGCAGCTTGAAGGGGGCCCAACTATACAATGAGCAGTTCTTC.

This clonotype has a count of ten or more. CDR3 loop: CASSFTGTGYYEQYF. For the CDR3, the DNA is TGTGCCAGCAGTTTTACCGGGACAGGGTATTACGAGCAGTACTTC. The V and J genes are TRBV27 and TRBJ2-7; 9 bases align to TRBD1. The germline V gene encodes CDR1 MNHEY and CDR2 SMNVEV (reference sequence). V dropped 3 bases and J dropped 4; count of bases not matched to a gene: 7. The CDR3 loop spans 15 amino acids.

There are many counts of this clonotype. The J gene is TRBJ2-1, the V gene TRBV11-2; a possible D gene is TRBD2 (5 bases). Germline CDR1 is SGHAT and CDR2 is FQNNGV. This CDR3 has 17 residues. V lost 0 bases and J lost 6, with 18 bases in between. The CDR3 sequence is CASSLEVKRSRGNEQFF. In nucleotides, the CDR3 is TGTGCCAGCAGCTTAGAGGTTAAGCGGTCCCGCGGCAATGAGCAGTTCTTC.

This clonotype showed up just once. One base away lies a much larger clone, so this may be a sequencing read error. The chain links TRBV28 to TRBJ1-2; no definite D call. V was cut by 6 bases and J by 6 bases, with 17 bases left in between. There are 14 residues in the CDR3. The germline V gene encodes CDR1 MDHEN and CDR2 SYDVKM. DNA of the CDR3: TGTGCCAGCAGCTACGTTGAATTCAACAATGGCTACACCTTC. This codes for CASSYVEFNNGYTF.

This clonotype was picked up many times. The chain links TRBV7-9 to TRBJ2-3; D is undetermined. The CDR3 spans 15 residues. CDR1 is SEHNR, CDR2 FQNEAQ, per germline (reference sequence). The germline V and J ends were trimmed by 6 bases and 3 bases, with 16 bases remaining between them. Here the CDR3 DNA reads TGTGCCAGCAGTCTCGTCTATAGGCAGACAGATACGCAGTATTTT. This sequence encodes CASSLVYRQTDTQYF.

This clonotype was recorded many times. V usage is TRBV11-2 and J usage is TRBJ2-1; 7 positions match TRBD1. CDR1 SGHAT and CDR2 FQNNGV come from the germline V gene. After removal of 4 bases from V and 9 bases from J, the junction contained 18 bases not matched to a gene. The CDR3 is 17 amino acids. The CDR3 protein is CASSSTNRDSLLGEQFF. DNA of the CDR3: TGTGCCAGCAGCTCCACTAACCGGGACAGTCTTCTGGGTGAGCAGTTCTTC.

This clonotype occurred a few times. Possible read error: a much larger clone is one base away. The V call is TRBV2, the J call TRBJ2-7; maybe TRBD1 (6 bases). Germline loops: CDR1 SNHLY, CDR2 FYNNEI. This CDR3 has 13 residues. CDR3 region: CASSQGPTYGQYF. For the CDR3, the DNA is TGTGCCAGCAGCCAGGGGCCCACCTACGGGCAGTACTTC.